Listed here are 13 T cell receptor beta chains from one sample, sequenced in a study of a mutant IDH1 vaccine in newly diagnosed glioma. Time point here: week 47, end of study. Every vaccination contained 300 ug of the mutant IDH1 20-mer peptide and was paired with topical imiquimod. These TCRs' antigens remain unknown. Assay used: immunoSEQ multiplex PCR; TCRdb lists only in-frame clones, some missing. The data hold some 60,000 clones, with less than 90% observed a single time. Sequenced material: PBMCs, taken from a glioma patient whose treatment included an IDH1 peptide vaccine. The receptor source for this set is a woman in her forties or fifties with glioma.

The CDR3 here is CASSLNQGGTGNTIYF. DNA for the CDR3: TGTGCCAGCAGCTTAAACCAGGGGGGCACTGGAAACACCATATATTTT. The chain joins TRBV7-6 to TRBJ1-3; 7 bases agree with TRBD1. The CDR3 is 16 amino acids. Germline CDR1 SGHVS, CDR2 FNYEAQ. V shed 2 bases, J shed 2 bases, and the junction held 6 bases outside the gene matches.

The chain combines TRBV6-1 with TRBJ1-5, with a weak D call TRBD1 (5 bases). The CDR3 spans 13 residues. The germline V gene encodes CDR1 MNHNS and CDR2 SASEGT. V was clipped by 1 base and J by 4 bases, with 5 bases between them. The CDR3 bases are TGTGCCAGCAGTGAAGGGGGGAATCAGCCCCAGCATTTT. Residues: CASSEGGNQPQHF.

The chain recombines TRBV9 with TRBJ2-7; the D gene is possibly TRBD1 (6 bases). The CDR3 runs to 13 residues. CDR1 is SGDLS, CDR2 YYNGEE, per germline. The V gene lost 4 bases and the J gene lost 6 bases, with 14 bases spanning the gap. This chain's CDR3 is CASSSNRVPEQYF. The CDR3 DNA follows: TGTGCCAGCAGCTCAAACAGGGTTCCCGAGCAGTACTTC.

The CDR3 region has the DNA TGTGCCTGGAGTGTCTCGGCTGGCTACGAGCAGTACTTC. Translated, it gives CAWSVSAGYEQYF. The chain has TRBV30 and TRBJ2-7; D uncertain. CDR1 is GTSNPN, CDR2 SVGIG, per germline (reference sequence). The length of the CDR3 is 13 residues. Deletions cut 0 bases from V and 3 bases from J, with 9 bases between.

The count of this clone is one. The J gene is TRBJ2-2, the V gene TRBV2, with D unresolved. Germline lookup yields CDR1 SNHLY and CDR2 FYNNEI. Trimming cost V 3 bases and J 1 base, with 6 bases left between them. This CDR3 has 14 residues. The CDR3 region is CASSERLNTGELFF. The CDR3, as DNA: TGTGCCAGCAGTGAGAGACTGAACACCGGGGAGCTGTTTTTT.

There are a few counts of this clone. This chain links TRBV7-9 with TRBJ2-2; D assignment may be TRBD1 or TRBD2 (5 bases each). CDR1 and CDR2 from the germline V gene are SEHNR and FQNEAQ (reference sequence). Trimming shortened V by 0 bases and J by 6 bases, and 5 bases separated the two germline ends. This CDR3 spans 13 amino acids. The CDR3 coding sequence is TGTGCCAGCAGCTTAGCGGGGGCCGGGGAGCTGTTTTTT. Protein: CASSLAGAGELFF.

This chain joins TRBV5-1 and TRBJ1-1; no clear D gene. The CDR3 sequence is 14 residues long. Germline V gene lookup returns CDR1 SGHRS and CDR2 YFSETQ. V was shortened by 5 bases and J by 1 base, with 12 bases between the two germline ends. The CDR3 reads CASSVDGPNTEAFF. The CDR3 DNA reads TGCGCCAGCAGTGTTGATGGGCCGAACACTGAAGCTTTCTTT.

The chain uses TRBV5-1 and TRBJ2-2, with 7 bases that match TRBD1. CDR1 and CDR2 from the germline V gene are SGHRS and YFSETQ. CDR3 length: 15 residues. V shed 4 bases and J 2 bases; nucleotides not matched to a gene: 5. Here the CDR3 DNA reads TGCGCCAGCAGCAGGGGACAGTATAACACCGGGGAGCTGTTTTTT. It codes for CASSRGQYNTGELFF.

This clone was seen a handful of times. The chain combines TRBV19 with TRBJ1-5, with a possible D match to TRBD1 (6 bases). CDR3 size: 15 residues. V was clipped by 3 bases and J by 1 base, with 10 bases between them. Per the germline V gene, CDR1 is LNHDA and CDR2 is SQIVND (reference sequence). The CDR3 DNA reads TGTGCCAGTAGTATCGGGGGCCTCAGCAATCAGCCCCAGCATTTT. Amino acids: CASSIGGLSNQPQHF. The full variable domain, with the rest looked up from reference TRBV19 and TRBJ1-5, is DGGITQSPKYLFRKEGQNVTLSCEQNLNHDAMYWYRQDPGQGLRLIYYSQIVNDFQKGDIAEGYSVSREKKESFPLTVTSAQKNPTAFYLCASSIGGLSNQPQHFGDGTRLSIL.

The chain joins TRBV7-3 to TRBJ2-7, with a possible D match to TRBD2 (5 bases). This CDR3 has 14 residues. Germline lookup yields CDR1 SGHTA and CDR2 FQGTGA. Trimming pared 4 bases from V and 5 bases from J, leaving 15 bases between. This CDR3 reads CASSSPGEMNEQYF. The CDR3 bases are TGTGCCAGCAGCTCCCCCGGGGAGATGAACGAGCAGTACTTC.

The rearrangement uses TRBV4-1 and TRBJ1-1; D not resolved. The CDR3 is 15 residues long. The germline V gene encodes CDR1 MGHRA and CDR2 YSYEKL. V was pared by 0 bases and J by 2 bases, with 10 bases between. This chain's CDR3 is CASSQDQALNTEAFF. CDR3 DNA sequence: TGCGCCAGCAGCCAAGATCAGGCACTCAACACTGAAGCTTTCTTT.

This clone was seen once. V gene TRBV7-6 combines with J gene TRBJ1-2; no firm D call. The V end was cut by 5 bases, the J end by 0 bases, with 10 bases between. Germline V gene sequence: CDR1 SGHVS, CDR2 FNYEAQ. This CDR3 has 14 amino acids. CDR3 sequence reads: CASSPRGANYGYTF. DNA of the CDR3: TGTGCCAGCAGCCCCCGTGGTGCTAACTATGGCTACACCTTC.

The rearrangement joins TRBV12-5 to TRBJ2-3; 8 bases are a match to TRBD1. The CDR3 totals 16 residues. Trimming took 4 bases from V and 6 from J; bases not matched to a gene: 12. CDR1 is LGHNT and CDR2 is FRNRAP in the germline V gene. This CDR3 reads CASGSGRTGIADTQYF. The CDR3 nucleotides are TGTGCTAGTGGTTCGGGTCGGACAGGGATAGCGGATACGCAGTATTTT.